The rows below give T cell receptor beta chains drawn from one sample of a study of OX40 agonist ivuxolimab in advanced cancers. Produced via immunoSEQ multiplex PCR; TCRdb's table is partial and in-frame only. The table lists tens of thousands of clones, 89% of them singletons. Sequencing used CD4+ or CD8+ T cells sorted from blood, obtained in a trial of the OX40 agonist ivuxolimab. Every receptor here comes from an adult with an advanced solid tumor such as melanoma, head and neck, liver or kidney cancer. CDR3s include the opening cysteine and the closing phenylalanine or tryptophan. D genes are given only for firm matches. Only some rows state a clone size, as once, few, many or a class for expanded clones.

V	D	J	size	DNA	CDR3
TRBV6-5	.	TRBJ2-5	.	TGTGCCAGCAGAGGAGAACAGGCCATCCGGGAGACCCAGTACTTC	CASRGEQAIRETQYF
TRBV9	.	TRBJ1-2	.	TGTGCCAGCAGCGTAGATCAGATACACGACTATGGCTACACCTTC	CASSVDQIHDYGYTF
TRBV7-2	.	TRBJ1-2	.	TGTGCCAGCAGCCCACTTGCGGGGACTTCTAACTATGGCTACACCTTC	CASSPLAGTSNYGYTF
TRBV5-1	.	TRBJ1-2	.	TGCGCCAGCAGCCTAGTTCAGACAGCGAACTATGGCTACACCTTC	CASSLVQTANYGYTF
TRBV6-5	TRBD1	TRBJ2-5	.	TGTGCCAGCAGACCCGGGACAGGGACAGAGACCCAGTACTTC	CASRPGTGTETQYF
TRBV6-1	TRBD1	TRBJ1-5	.	TGTGCCAGCAGTGGCGGATGGGGACAGGGAAGCAATCAGCCCCAGCATTTT	CASSGGWGQGSNQPQHF
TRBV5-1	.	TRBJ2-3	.	TGCGCCAGCAGCTCGCCAACAGATACGCAGTATTTT	CASSSPTDTQYF
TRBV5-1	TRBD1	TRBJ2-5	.	TGCGCCAGCAGCTTGGAAGGGGGCGTTGGCGTGGAGACCCAGTACTTC	CASSLEGGVGVETQYF
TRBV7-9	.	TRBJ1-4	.	TGTGCCAGCAGGGGAGGCGGTGAAAAACTGTTTTTT	CASRGGGEKLFF
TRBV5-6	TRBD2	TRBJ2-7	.	TGTGCCAGCAGCAAACCGGGACTAGCGGGAGTGGACGAGCAGTACTTC	CASSKPGLAGVDEQYF
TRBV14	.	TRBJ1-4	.	TGTGCCAGCAGCCAATTCAGCGACCGAAATGAAAAACTGTTTTTT	CASSQFSDRNEKLFF
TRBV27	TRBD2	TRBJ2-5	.	TGTGCCAGCAGGATTGGACTAGCGGGAGCCCAGACCCAGTACTTC	CASRIGLAGAQTQYF
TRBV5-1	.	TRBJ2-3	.	TGCGCCAGCAGCACACCGAGCAGCACAGATACGCAGTATTTT	CASSTPSSTDTQYF
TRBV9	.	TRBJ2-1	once	TGTGCCAGCAGCCGGGCTGCTGGGACCTACAATGAGCAGTTCTTC	CASSRAAGTYNEQFF
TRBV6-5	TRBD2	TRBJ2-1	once	TGTGCCAGCAGCCCGACTAGCGGGGGGGTAAATGAGCAGTTCTTC	CASSPTSGGVNEQFF
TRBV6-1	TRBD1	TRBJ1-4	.	TGTGCCAGCACCCTCCAGGGGGCACATGAAAAACTGTTTTTT	CASTLQGAHEKLFF
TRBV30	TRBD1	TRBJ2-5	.	TGTGCCTGGAAAAGACAGGGGTTAATGACCCAGTACTTC	CAWKRQGLMTQYF
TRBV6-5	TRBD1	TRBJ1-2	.	TGTGCCAGCAGAGAGGGACAGGCCTATGGCTACACCTTC	CASREGQAYGYTF
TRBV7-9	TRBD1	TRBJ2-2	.	TGTGCCAGCAGCGGACAGGGGATTTTGACCGGGGAGCTGTTTTTT	CASSGQGILTGELFF
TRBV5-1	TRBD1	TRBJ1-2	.	TGCGCCAGCAGCACCCACAGGGGGCAATATGGCTACACCTTC	CASSTHRGQYGYTF
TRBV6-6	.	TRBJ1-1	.	TGTGCCAGTATTTTCGACAGTAACACTGAAGCTTTCTTT	CASIFDSNTEAFF
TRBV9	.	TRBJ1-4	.	TGTGCCAGCAGCCGAAGGACAGCTTCTAATGAAAAACTGTTTTTT	CASSRRTASNEKLFF
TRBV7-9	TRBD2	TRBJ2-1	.	TGTGCCAGCAGCCCCCGCATACTAGCGGACACTAATGAGCAGTTCTTC	CASSPRILADTNEQFF
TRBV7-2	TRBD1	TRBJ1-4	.	TGTGCCAGCAGCTCCCTGCAGGACAGGGGAAGTGAAAAACTGTTTTTT	CASSSLQDRGSEKLFF
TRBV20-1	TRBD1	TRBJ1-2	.	TGCAGTGCCCGTGACAGGGATGGCTACACCTTC	CSARDRDGYTF
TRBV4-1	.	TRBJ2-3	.	TGCGCCAGCAGCCACGCTAGCGCGGCAGATACGCAGTATTTT	CASSHASAADTQYF